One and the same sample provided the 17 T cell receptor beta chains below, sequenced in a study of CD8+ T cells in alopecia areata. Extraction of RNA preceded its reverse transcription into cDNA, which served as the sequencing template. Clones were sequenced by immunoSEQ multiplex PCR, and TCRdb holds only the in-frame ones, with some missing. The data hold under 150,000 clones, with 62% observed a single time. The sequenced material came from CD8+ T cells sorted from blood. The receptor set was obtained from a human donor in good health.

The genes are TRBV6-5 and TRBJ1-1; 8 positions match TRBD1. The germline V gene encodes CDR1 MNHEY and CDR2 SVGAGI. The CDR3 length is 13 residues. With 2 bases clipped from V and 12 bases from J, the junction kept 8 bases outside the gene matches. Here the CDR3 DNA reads TGTGCCAGCAGTTACGGACAGGGTGTTGTGCCTTTCTTT. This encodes CASSYGQGVVPFF.

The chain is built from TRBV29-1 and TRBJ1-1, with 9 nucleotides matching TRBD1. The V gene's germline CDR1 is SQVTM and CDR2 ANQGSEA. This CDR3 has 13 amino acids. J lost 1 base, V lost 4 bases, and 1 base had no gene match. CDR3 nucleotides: TGCAGCGTTGTGGACAGGGGGAACACTGAAGCTTTCTTT. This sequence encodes CSVVDRGNTEAFF.

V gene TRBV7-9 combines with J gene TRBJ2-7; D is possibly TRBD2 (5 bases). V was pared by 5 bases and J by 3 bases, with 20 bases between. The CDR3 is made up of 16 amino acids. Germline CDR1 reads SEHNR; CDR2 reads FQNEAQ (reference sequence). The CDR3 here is CASSPPSVDEGYEQYF. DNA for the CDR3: TGTGCCAGCAGCCCACCCTCGGTGGATGAGGGCTACGAGCAGTACTTC.

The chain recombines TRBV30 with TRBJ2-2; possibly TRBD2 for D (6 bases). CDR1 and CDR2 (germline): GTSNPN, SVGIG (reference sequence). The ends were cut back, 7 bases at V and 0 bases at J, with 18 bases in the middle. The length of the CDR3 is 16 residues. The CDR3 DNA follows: TGTGCCTCAAAAGGAGAGCGGGCCTCGAACACCGGGGAGCTGTTTTTT. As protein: CASKGERASNTGELFF.

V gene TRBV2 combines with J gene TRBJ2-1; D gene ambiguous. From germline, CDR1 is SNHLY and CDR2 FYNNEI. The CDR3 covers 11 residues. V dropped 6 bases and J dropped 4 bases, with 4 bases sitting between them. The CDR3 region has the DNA TGTGCCAGCAGGACGTACAATGAGCAGTTCTTC. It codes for CASRTYNEQFF.

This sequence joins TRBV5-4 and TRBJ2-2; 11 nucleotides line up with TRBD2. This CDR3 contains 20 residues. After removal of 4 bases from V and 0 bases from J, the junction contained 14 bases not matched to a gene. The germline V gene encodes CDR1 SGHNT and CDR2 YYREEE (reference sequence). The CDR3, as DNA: TGTGCCAGCAGCCTACGGGCTCTAGCGGGAGGACCTACGAACACCGGGGAGCTGTTTTTT. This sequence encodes CASSLRALAGGPTNTGELFF.

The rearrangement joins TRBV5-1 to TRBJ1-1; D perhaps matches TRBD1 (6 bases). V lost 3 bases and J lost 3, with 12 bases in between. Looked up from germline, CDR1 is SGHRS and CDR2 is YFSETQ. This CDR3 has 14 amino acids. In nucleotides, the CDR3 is TGCGCCAGCAGCTCCGGGACAATCGACACTGAAGCTTTCTTT. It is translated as CASSSGTIDTEAFF.

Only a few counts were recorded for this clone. The CDR3 loop reads CASSQDKGGADTQYF. CDR3 bases: TGTGCCAGCAGCCAAGATAAAGGGGGCGCAGATACGCAGTATTTT. J is TRBJ2-3 and V is TRBV4-2, with 7 nucleotides matching TRBD1. Trimming took 0 bases from V and 4 from J; bases not matched to a gene: 4. The CDR3 extends over 15 amino acids. Germline-derived CDR1 and CDR2 are LGHNA and YNFKEQ.

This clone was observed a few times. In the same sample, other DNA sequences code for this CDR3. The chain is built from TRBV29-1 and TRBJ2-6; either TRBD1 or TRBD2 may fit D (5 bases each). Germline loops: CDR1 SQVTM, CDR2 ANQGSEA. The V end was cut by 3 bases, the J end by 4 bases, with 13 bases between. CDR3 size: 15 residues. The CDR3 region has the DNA TGCAGCGTTGAGTTGAGGGGTTCGGGGGCCAACGTCCTGACTTTC. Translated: CSVELRGSGANVLTF.

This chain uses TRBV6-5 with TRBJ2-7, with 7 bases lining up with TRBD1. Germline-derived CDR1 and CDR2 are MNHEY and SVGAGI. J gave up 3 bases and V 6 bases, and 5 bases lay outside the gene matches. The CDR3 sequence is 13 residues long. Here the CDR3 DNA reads TGTGCCAGCAGACGGGACAGTAGCTACGAGCAGTACTTC. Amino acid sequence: CASRRDSSYEQYF.

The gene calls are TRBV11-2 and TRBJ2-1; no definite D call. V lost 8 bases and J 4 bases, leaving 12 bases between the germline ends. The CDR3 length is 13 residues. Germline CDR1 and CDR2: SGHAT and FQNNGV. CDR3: CASARAAYNEQFF. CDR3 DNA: TGTGCCAGCGCCCGCGCGGCTTACAATGAGCAGTTCTTC.

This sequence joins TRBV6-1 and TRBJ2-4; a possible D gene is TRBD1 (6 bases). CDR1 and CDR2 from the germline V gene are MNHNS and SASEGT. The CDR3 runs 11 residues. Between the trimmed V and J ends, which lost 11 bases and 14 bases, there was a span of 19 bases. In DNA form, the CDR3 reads TGTGCCGTCAAAACCACGGGACAAAAGTACTTC. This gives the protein CAVKTTGQKYF.

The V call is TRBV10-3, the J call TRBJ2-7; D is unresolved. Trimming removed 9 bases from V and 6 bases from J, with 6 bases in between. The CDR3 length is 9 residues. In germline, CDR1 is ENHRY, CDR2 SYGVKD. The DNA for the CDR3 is TGTGCCATGGCTACCGAGCAGTACTTC. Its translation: CAMATEQYF.

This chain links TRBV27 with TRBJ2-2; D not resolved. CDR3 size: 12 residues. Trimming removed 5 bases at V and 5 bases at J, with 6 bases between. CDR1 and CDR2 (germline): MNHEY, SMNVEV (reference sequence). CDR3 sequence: CASSPGTGELFF. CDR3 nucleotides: TGTGCCAGCAGTCCCGGAACCGGGGAGCTGTTTTTT.

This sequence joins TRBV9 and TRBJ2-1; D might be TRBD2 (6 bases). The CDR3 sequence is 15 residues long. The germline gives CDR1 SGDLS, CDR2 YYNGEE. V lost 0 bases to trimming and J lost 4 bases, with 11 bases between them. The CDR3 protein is CASSVAGTEYNEQFF. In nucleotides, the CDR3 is TGTGCCAGCAGCGTAGCTGGGACTGAATACAATGAGCAGTTCTTC.

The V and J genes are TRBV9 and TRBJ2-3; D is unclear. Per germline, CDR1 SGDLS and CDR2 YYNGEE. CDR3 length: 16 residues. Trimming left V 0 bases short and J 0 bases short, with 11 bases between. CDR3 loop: CASSVAGRHSTDTQYF. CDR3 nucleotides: TGTGCCAGCAGCGTAGCTGGCAGACATAGCACAGATACGCAGTATTTT. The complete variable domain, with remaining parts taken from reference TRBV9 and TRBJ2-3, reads DSGVTQTPKHLITATGQRVTLRCSPRSGDLSVYWYQQSLDQGLQFLIQYYNGEERAKGNILERFSAQQFPDLHSELNLSSLELGDSALYFCASSVAGRHSTDTQYFGPGTRLTVL.

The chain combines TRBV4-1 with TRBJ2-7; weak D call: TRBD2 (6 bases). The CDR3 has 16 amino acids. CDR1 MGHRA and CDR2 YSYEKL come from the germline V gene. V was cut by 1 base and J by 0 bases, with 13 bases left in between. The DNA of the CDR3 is TGCGCCAGCAGCCAAGCCCTGGGACTGAGCTCCTACGAGCAGTACTTC. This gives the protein CASSQALGLSSYEQYF.